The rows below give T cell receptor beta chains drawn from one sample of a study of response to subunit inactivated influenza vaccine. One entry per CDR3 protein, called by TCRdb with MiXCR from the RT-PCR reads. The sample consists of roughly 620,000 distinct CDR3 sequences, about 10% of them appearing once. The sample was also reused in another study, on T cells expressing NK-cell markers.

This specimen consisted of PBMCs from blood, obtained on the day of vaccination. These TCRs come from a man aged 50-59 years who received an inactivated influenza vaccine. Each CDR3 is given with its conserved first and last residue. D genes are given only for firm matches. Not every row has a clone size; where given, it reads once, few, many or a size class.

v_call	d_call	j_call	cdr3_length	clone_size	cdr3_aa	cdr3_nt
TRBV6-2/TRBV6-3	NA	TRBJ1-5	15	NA	CASSYRIDSNQPQHF	TGTGCCAGCAGTTACCGGATCGATAGCAATCAGCCCCAGCATTTT
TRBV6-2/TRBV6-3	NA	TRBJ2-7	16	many	CASSYQGIPSSYEQYF	TGTGCCAGCAGTTACCAGGGGATTCCGAGCTCCTACGAGCAGTACTTC
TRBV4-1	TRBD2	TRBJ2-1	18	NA	CASSQDPGGVAGANEQFF	TGCGCCAGCAGCCAAGATCCGGGGGGGGTTGCGGGAGCCAATGAGCAGTTCTTC
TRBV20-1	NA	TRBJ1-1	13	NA	CSASPHLGSEAFF	TGCAGTGCTAGTCCCCACCTGGGGTCTGAAGCTTTCTTT
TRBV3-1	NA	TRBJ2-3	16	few	CASSLGVERSTDTQYF	TGTGCCAGCAGCTTAGGTGTGGAGAGAAGCACAGATACGCAGTATTTT
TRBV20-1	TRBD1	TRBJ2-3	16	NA	CSAISTDRESTDTQYF	TGCAGTGCTATAAGCACCGACAGGGAAAGCACAGATACGCAGTATTTT
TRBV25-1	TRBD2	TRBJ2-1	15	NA	CASSVGRGVYNEQFF	TGTGCCAGCAGTGTGGGGCGGGGGGTCTACAATGAGCAGTTCTTC
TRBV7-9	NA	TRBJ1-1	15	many	CASSLAGGVNTEAFF	TGTGCCAGCAGCTTAGCAGGGGGGGTGAACACTGAAGCTTTCTTT
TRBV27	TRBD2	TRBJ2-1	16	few	CASSRTGTSPPNEQFF	TGTGCCAGCAGTAGAACCGGGACTAGCCCACCCAATGAGCAGTTCTTC
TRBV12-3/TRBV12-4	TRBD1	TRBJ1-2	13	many	CASSPTGGGIYTF	TGTGCCAGCAGTCCCACAGGGGGCGGGATCTACACCTTC
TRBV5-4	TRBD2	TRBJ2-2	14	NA	CASELAGGTGELFF	TGTGCCAGCGAGCTAGCGGGAGGTACCGGGGAGCTGTTTTTT
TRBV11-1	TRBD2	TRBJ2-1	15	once	CASSLGSGGAREQFF	TGTGCCAGCAGCTTAGGAAGCGGGGGGGCACGTGAGCAGTTCTTC
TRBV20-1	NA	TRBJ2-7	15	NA	CSAEGPRYRIYEQYF	TGCAGTGCCGAAGGCCCCCGATACCGCATTTACGAGCAGTACTTC
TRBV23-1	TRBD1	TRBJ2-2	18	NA	CASSQLPWTGANTGELFF	TGCGCCAGCAGTCAGCTTCCTTGGACAGGGGCGAACACCGGGGAGCTGTTTTTT
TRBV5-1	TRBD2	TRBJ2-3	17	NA	CASSLAPLRGGTDTQYF	TGCGCCAGCAGCTTGGCCCCTCTGCGGGGGGGCACAGATACGCAGTATTTT
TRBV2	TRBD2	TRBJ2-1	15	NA	CASSEGLAGFYEQFF	TGTGCCAGCAGTGAAGGACTAGCGGGATTCTATGAGCAGTTCTTC
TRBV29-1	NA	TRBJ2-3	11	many	CSVSEVDTQYF	TGCAGCGTTTCCGAGGTAGATACGCAGTATTTT
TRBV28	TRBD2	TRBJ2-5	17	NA	CASSSGTSGYLQETQYF	TGTGCCAGCAGTTCCGGGACTAGCGGCTACCTACAAGAGACCCAGTACTTC
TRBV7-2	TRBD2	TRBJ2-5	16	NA	CASSAAGAGAQETQYF	TGTGCCAGCAGCGCAGCGGGGGCGGGGGCCCAAGAGACCCAGTACTTC
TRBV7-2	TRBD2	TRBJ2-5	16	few	CASSLGMGLAEETQYF	TGTGCCAGCAGCTTAGGGATGGGACTAGCGGAAGAGACCCAGTACTTC
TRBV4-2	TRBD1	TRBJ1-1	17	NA	CASSQVTTGGQGAEAFF	TGTGCCAGCAGCCAAGTAACGACAGGGGGTCAGGGCGCTGAAGCTTTCTTT
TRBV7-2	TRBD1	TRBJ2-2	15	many	CASSRDRGNTGELFF	TGTGCCAGCAGCCGGGACAGGGGAAACACCGGGGAGCTGTTTTTT
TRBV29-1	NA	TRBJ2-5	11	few	CSVLKAETQYF	TGCAGCGTGCTGAAGGCGGAGACCCAGTACTTC
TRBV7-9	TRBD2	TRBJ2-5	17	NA	CASSSGPAGGGGETQYF	TGTGCCAGCAGCTCCGGCCCCGCGGGGGGCGGTGGAGAGACCCAGTACTTC
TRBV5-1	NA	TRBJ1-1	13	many	CASSLDGFTEAFF	TGCGCCAGCAGCTTGGATGGATTCACTGAAGCTTTCTTT
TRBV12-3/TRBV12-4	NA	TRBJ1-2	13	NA	CASRITGNYGYTF	TGTGCCAGCAGGATAACAGGGAACTATGGCTACACCTTC
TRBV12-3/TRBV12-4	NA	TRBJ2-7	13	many	CASSLGGSYEQYF	TGTGCCAGCAGCTTAGGAGGTTCCTACGAGCAGTACTTC
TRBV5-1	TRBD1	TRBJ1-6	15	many	CASSRTGVSGSPLHF	TGCGCCAGCAGCCGGACAGGGGTTAGTGGTTCACCCCTCCACTTT
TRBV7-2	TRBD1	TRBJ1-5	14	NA	CASSAGQGYQPQHF	TGTGCCAGCAGCGCGGGACAGGGGTATCAGCCCCAGCATTTT
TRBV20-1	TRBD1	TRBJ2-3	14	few	CSARNRGVTDTQYF	TGCAGTGCTAGGAACAGGGGGGTGACAGATACGCAGTATTTT
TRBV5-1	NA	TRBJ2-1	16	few	CASSLAPGQGHNEQFF	TGCGCCAGCAGCTTGGCCCCGGGACAAGGCCACAATGAGCAGTTCTTC